The clone carrying this TCR beta chain turned up a few times. Its matching antigen is unknown. From germline, CDR1 is SGHTA and CDR2 FQGTGA. The V end was cut by 2 bases, the J end by 5 bases, with 9 bases between. The CDR3 sequence is 13 residues long. This sample is drawn from a study of beta chain features in type 1 diabetes. General observations from the study: Type 1 diabetes patients had moderately but significantly shorter TCRB CDR3s in all four CD4+ subsets. Comparison showed that naive, central memory and Treg TCRB repertoires appeared more similar among patients than among healthy donors.

The entirety of the isolated RNA underwent reverse transcription, so expressed TCRB transcripts were sequenced. Assay used: immunoSEQ multiplex PCR; TCRdb lists only in-frame clones, some missing. This table holds about 150,000 clones, around 10% found once. The clonotype was recovered from a man aged 25-40 years with type 1 diabetes. The sequenced sample was central memory CD4+ T cells from blood. The V gene is TRBV7-3, the J gene TRBJ2-5; TRBD2 is a possible D gene (5 bases). For the CDR3, the DNA is TGTGCCAGCAGCTTATCTAGCAGGGAGACCCAGTACTTC. It codes for CASSLSSRETQYF.